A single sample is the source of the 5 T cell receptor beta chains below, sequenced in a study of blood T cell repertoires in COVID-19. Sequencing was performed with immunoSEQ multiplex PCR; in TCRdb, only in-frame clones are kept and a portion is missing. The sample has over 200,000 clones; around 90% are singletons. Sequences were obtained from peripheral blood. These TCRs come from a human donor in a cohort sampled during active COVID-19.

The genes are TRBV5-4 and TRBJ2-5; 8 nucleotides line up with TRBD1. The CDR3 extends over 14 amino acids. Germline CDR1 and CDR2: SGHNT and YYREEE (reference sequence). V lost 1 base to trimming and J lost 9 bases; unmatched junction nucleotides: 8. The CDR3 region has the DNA TGTGCCAGCAGCTTGCAGGGGGCGCGATCGTCCCAGTACTTC. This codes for CASSLQGARSSQYF.

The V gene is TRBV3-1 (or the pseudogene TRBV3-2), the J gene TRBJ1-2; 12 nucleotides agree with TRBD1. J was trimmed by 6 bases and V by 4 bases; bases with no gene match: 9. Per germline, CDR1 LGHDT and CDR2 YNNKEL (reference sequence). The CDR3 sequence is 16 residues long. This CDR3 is CASSPIGTGGFDGYTF. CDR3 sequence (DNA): TGTGCCAGCAGCCCAATTGGGACAGGGGGCTTCGATGGCTACACCTTC.

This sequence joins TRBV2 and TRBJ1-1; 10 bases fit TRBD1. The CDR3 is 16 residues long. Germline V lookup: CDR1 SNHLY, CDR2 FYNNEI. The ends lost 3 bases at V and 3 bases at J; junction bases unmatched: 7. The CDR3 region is CASSDSTGGGDTEAFF. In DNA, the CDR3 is TGTGCCAGCAGTGACTCGACAGGGGGCGGGGACACTGAAGCTTTCTTT.

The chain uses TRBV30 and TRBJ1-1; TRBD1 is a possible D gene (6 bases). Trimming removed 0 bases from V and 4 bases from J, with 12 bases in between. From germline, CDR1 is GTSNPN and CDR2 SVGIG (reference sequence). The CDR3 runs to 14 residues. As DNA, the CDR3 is TGTGCCTGGAGTGTTGTGGGCAGGGGCACTGAAGCTTTCTTT. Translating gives CAWSVVGRGTEAFF.

The CDR3 bases are TGCGCCAGCAGCAGGGGACTAGCTGATTCCTACAATGAGCAGTTCTTC. Its translation is CASSRGLADSYNEQFF. The chain uses TRBV5-1 and TRBJ2-1; TRBD2 matches at 9 bases. V trimming: 4 bases; J trimming: 1 base; junction bases outside the gene matches: 6. The CDR3 is made up of 16 amino acids. CDR1 and CDR2 from the germline V gene are SGHRS and YFSETQ.